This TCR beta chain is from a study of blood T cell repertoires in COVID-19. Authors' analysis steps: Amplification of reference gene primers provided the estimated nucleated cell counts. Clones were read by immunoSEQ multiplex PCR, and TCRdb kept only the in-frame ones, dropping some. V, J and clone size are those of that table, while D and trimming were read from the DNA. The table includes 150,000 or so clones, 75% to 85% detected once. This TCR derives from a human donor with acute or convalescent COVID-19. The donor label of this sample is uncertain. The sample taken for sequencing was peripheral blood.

CDR3 sequence reads: CASSPTGAGPISYNEQFF. The CDR3 coding sequence is TGCGCCAGCAGCCCTACAGGAGCGGGGCCCATCTCCTACAATGAGCAGTTCTTC. This chain connects TRBV4-1 to TRBJ2-1, with 7 positions matching TRBD2. Trimming removed 4 bases from V and 0 bases from J; junction bases left unmatched: 12. The CDR3 contains 18 residues. CDR1 and CDR2 (germline): MGHRA, YSYEKL.